This TCR beta chain was recovered during a study of cytomegalovirus exposure and HLA in healthy donors. In the study overall: It was reported in a later analysis that the same platform had been used for the roughly 110 validation repertoires as for the approximately 730 first-cohort repertoires.

This CDR3 region has 16 residues. Trimming removed 3 bases from V and 2 bases from J; junction bases left unmatched: 2. CDR1 is SGHAT and CDR2 is FQNNGV in the germline V gene. Concerning this clone itself: Its matching antigen is unknown.

Sequencing was performed with immunoSEQ multiplex PCR; in TCRdb, only in-frame clones are kept and a portion is missing. This table holds some 120,000 clones, nearly 90% found once. Study observations and caveats: The authors enumerated around 150 TCR beta chains as linked to cytomegalovirus. High sensitivity and specificity were reportedly achieved when the classifier diagnosed cytomegalovirus status. That first-cohort TCR clusters tended to co-occur in the 95 to 150 validation repertoires was found in a later analysis.

This chain links TRBV11-2 with TRBJ2-1; 12 nucleotides match TRBD2. The receptor comes from a man younger than 45 in good health and CMV-seronegative. Sequenced material: PBMCs. As DNA, the CDR3 is TGTGCCAGCAGCTTGGCTAGCGGGGGGGCCTACAATGAGCAGTTCTTC. Its protein product is CASSLASGGAYNEQFF.